The clone carrying this TCR beta chain has at least ten counts. Its antigen is unknown. Lactation, pregnancy, other autoimmune disease or uncontrolled infection led to exclusion of patients. Diagnosis relied on clinical symptoms, serum thyroxine and TRAb, thyroid ultrasound and orbital computed tomography. The data were obtained in a study of T cells in Graves' hyperthyroidism and ophthalmopathy. Germline loops: CDR1 WNHNN, CDR2 SYGVQD (reference sequence). This CDR3 comprises 11 residues. The V end was cut by 4 bases, the J end by 6 bases, with 7 bases between. Using RNA transcripts as the source, TCR beta CDR3 regions were amplified. The HTBI set primed first-round TCR CDR3 RT-PCR. MiXCR, applied by TCRdb to the multiplex PCR reads, yields one record per CDR3 protein. This sample carries about 660,000 distinct CDR3 sequences, 45% of them seen once, and the ten largest clones take approximately 6.8%.

Study-wide results and limits: Stable hyperthyroidism and ophthalmopathy were separated using 13 V-J signatures.

The chain uses TRBV10-1 and TRBJ2-7; D is uncertain. The sequenced sample was peripheral blood or thyroid tissue (not recorded which). This receptor was taken from an adult man with Graves' disease, either hyperthyroidism or ophthalmopathy (not recorded which). CDR3 in amino acids: CASSGPGEQYF. The DNA for the CDR3 is TGCGCCAGCAGTGGACCGGGCGAGCAGTACTTC.